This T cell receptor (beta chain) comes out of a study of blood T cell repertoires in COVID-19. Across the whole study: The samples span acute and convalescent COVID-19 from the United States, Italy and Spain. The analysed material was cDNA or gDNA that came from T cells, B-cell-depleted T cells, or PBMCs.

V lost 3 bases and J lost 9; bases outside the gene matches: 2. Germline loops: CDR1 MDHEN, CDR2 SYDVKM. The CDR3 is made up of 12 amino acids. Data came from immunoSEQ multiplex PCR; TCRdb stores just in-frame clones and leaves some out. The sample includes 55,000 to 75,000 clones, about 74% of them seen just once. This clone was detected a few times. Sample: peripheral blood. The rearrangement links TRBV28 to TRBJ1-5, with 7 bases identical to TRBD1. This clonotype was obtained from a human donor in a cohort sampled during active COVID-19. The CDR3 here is CASSFGQAPQHF. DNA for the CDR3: TGTGCCAGCAGTTTTGGACAGGCGCCCCAGCATTTT.